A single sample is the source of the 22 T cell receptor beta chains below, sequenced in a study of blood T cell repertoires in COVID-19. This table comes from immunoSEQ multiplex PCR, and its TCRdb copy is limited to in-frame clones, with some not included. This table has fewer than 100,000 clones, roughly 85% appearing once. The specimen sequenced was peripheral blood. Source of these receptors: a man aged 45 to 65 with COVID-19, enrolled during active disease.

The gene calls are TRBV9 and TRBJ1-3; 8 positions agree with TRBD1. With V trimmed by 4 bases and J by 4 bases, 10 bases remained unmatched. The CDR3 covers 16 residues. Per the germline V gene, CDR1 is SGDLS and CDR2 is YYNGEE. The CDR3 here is CASSPRTGTGGNTIYF. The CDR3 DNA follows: TGTGCCAGCAGCCCGAGAACCGGGACAGGAGGAAACACCATATATTTT.

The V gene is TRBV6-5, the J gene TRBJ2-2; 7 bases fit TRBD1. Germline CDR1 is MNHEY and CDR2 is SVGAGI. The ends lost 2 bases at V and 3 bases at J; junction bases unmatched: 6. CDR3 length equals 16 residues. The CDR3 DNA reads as TGTGCCAGCAGTTACGACTCTCAGGGGGACACCGGGGAGCTGTTTTTT. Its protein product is CASSYDSQGDTGELFF.

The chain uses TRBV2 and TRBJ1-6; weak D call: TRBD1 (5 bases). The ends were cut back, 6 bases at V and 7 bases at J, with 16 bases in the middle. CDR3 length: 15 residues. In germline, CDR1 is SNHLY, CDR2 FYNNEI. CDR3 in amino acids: CASSGRARQNSPLHF. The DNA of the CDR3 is TGTGCCAGCAGCGGAAGGGCCCGACAGAATTCACCCCTCCACTTT.

The CDR3, as DNA: TGTGCCAGTAGCTCGGGACAGAACGAGCAGTACTTC. The encoded protein is CASSSGQNEQYF. This chain uses TRBV19 with TRBJ2-7; 7 bases line up with TRBD1. CDR1 is LNHDA and CDR2 is SQIVND in the germline V gene (reference sequence). V lost 6 bases, J lost 5 bases, and 4 bases stayed unmatched. This CDR3 is built from 12 residues.

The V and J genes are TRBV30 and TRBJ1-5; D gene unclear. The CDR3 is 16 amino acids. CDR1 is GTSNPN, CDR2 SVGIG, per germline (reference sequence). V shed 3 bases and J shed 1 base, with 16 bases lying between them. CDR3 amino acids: CAWSSGVGTSNQPQHF. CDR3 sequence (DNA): TGTGCCTGGAGCTCGGGAGTCGGTACCAGCAATCAGCCCCAGCATTTT.

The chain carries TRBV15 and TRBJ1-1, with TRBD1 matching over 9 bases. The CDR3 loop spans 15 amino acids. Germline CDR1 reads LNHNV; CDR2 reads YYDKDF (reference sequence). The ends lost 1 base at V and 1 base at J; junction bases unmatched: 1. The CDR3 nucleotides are TGTGCCACCAGCAGAGGGGACAGGGAGAACACTGAAGCTTTCTTT. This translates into CATSRGDRENTEAFF. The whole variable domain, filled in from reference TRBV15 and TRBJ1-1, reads DAMVIQNPRYQVTQFGKPVTLSCSQTLNHNVMYWYQQKSSQAPKLLFHYYDKDFNNEADTPDNFQSRRPNTSFCFLDIRSPGLGDTAMYLCATSRGDRENTEAFFGQGTRLTVV.

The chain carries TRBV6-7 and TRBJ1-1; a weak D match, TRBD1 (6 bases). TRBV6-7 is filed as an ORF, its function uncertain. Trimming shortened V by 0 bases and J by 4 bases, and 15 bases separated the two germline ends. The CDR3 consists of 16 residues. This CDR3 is CASSYSKKGGGTEAFF. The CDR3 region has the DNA TGTGCCAGCAGTTACTCGAAAAAGGGAGGGGGCACTGAAGCTTTCTTT.

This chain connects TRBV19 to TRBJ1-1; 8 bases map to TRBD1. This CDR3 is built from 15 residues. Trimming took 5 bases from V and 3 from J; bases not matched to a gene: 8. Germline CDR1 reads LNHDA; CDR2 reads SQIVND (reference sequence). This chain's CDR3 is CASSPQGDGDTEAFF. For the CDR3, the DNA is TGTGCCAGTAGTCCACAGGGGGATGGGGACACTGAAGCTTTCTTT.

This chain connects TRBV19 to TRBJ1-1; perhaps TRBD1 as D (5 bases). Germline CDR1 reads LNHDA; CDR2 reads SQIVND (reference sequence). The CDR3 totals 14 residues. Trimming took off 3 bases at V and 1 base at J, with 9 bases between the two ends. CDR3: CASSIQGRNTEAFF. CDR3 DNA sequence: TGTGCCAGTAGTATTCAGGGAAGGAACACTGAAGCTTTCTTT.

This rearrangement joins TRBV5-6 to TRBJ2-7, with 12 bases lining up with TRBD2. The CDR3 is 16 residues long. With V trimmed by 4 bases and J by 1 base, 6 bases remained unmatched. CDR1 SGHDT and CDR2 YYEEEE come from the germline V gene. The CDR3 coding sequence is TGTGCCAGCAGCCCCCCGACTAGCGGGAGTTCCTACGAGCAGTACTTC. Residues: CASSPPTSGSSYEQYF.

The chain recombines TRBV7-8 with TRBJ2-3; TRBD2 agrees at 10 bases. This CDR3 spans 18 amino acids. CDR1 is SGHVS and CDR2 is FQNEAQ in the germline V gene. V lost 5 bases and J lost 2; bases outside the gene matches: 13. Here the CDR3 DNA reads TGTGCCAGCAGCCAGAGGTCTAGCGGGAGTGGGAACACAGATACGCAGTATTTT. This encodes CASSQRSSGSGNTDTQYF.

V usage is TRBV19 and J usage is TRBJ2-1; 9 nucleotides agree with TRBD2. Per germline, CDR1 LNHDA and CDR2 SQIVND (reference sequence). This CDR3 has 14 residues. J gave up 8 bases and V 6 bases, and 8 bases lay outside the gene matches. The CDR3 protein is CASRGREGPDEQFF. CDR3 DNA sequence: TGTGCCAGTAGAGGGCGGGAGGGCCCGGATGAGCAGTTCTTC.

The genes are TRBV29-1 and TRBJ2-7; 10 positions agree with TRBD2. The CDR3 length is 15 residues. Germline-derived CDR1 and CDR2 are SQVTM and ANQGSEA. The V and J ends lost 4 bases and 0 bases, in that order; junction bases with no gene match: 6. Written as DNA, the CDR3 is TGCAGCGTTGGTGGACTAGCGGAAGCCTCCTACGAGCAGTACTTC. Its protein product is CSVGGLAEASYEQYF.

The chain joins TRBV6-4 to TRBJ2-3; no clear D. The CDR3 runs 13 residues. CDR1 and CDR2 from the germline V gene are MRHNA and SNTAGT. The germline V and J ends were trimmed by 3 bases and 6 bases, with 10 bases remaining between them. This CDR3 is CASSESELDTQYF. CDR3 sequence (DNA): TGTGCCAGCAGTGAGTCCGAGTTGGATACGCAGTATTTT.

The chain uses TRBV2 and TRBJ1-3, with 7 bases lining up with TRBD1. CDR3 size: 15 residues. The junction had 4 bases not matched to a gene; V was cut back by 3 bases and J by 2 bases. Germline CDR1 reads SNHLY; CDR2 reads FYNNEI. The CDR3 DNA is TGTGCCAGCAGTGAGAACAGGGGACCTGGAAACACCATATATTTT. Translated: CASSENRGPGNTIYF.

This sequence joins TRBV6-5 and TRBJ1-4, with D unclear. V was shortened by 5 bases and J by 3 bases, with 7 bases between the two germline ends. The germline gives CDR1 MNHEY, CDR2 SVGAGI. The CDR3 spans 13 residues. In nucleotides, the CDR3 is TGTGCCAGCAGTCGGGTCCCTAATGAAAAACTGTTTTTT. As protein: CASSRVPNEKLFF.

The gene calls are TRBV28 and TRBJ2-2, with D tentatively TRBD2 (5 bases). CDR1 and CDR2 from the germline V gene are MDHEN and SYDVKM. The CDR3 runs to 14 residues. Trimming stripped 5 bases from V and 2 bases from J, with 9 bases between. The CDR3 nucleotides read TGTGCCAGCAGTCAACTAGTTAACACCGGGGAGCTGTTTTTT. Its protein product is CASSQLVNTGELFF.

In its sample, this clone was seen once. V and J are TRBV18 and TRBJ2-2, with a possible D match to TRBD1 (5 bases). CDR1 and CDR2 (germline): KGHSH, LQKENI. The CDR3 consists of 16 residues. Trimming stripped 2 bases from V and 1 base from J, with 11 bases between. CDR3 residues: CASSPSWQGNTGELFF. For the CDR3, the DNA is TGTGCCAGCTCACCATCCTGGCAGGGGAACACCGGGGAGCTGTTTTTT.

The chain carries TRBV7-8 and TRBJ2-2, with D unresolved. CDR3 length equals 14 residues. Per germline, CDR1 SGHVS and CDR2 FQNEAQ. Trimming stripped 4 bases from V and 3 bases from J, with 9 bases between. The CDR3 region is CASSSRVDTGELFF. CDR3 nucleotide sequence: TGTGCCAGCAGCTCACGGGTGGACACCGGGGAGCTGTTTTTT.

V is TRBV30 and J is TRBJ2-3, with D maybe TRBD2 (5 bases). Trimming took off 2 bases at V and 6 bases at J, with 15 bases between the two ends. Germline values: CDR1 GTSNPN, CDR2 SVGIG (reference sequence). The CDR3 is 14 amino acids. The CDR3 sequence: CAWSKERLRDTQYF. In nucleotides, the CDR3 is TGTGCCTGGAGTAAGGAGCGGTTACGGGATACGCAGTATTTT.

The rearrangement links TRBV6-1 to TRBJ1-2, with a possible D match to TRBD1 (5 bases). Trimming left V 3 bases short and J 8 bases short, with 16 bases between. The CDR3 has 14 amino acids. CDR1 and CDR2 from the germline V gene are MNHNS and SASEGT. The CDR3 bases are TGTGCCAGCAGTGATGGGCCGGGGGAAGGGGGCTACACCTTC. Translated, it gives CASSDGPGEGGYTF.

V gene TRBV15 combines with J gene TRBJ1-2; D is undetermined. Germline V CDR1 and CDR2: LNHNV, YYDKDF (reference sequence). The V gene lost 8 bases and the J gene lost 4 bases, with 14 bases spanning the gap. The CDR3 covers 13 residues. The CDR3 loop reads CATVGSRGYGYTF. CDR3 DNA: TGTGCCACCGTAGGATCCCGGGGCTATGGCTACACCTTC.